The clone carrying this TCR beta chain was seen a few times. After removal of 0 bases from V and 10 bases from J, the junction contained 15 bases not matched to a gene. Germline assignment: CDR1 LGHNA and CDR2 YSLEER. CDR3 length: 17 residues. The source of the sample is a study of blood T cell repertoires in COVID-19. About the study: Nucleic acid was either cDNA or gDNA, and it came from T cells, B-cell-depleted T cells, or PBMCs.

TCRdb's table, derived via immunoSEQ multiplex PCR, lists solely in-frame clones and lacks some. Among 30,000 to 50,000 clones listed, 65% to 90% were seen once. The chain is built from TRBV4-3 and TRBJ2-1, with 7 bases aligning to TRBD2. This TCR came from a human donor in a cohort sampled during active COVID-19. The sample was peripheral blood. CDR3 region: CASSQDQASGSSGEQFF. For the CDR3, the DNA is TGCGCCAGCAGCCAAGACCAGGCTAGCGGAAGTTCGGGGGAGCAGTTCTTC.